Sequencing of this T cell receptor (beta chain) was carried out in a study of cytomegalovirus exposure and HLA in healthy donors. Findings of the study overall: HLA restriction was apparent for most CMV-associated TCR beta chains in a later analysis.

As for this clone: What it binds is unknown.

The PCR ran on 60 Vbeta and 13 Jbeta primers. Repertoires were generated with immunoSEQ multiplex PCR, while TCRdb's copy carries only in-frame clones and drops some. The sample gives about 150,000 clones, over 60% of which show up once; around 3.6% is in the top ten. V gave up 4 bases and J gave up 5 bases; unmatched junction bases: 8. CDR1 is LNHDA, CDR2 SQIVND, per germline (reference sequence). The CDR3 has 15 residues. The clonotype was recovered from a woman in her thirties or forties in good health and CMV-seronegative. Sequencing was done on a sample of PBMCs. The chain links TRBV19 to TRBJ2-5, with 9 bases aligning to TRBD1. The DNA of the CDR3 is TGTGCCAGTAGTAATACAGGGGGCACGGAGGAGACCCAGTACTTC. The encoded protein is CASSNTGGTEETQYF.